Described below is a single T cell receptor (beta chain) sequence and its context. The clone's antigen remains unknown. The input lacks base qualities; no much larger clone sits a single base away. These data are taken from a study of blood T cells in healthy people across ages (dated by TCRdb to the mid-2010s). The study in broad terms: In model experiments, template switching captured roughly one uniquely barcoded TCR beta cDNA molecule for every two T cells. To track age-related changes in TCR beta repertoire diversity, the study relied on deep sequencing normalized with unique cDNA molecular identifiers. The donors were split into four age groups: young (average approximately 16 years), middle-aged (more than 35), aged (roughly 65) and long-lived (more than 80). To avoid experimental bias, donors of different ages were spread randomly across the sequencing lanes. The study analyzed two additional independent replicas of 1 million unique cDNA reads from the same blood draw for two donors, one aged 18 to 29 and one aged 80 or older.

The V end gives up 5 bases and the J end 9 bases, leaving 7 bases in the junction not matched to a gene. Via the germline V gene, CDR1 is SGHTA and CDR2 FQGNSA. Measured from the cysteine to the phenylalanine, the CDR3 is 13 residues long. Solely the CDR3 DNA is kept, with 39 bases framed from the first base. The library was made by 5' RACE. The reads were generated on an Illumina HiSeq 2500. The second PCR ran for about 7 to 11 cycles and used a J-beta primer mix along with a sample-barcoded 5' primer. Each TCR beta cDNA molecule received a unique molecular identifier from a template-switch 5' adaptor carrying 12 random nucleotides. Each sample yielded at least 3 million CDR3-containing paired-end reads. First-strand cDNA was synthesized from all RNA with the Mint cDNA synthesis kit, primed by a TRBC-specific oligonucleotide. Following uracil-DNA glycosylase treatment, a first 18-cycle PCR with universal primers M1SS and BC2_uni_R was performed on all cDNA. The authors processed their data as follows. Normalization of each sample was performed by random selection of 1 million high-quality reads, each carrying a distinct molecular identifier. Instead of being binned into consensus sequences, reads with shared molecular identifiers were discarded. MiTCR, run with a Q25 quality threshold and the strictest error-elimination algorithm, handled CDR3 identification, clonotype clustering and error correction. A nonparametric unseen species model with Euler transformation was used to estimate lower-bound total TCR beta diversity. TCRdb reworked the public reads: Q25 trimming with fastp, MiXCR clone assembly, productive beta chains retained. Rows are combined by CDR3 protein, so each entry shows the most common genes and DNA. The authors' filters were not applied to this entry. This sample lists fewer than 2,000,000 distinct CDR3 sequences; around 36% were detected once. The ten most abundant clones make up about 11% of the sample.

Findings and caveats that apply to the study as a whole: Observed TCR beta diversity correlated strongly with the percentage of naive T cells measured by flow cytometry. Donor CMV infection status was unknown, potentially confounding age-related changes in expanded clonotypes. Observed TCR beta diversity per million T cells fell roughly linearly with age, and a significant reduction was already apparent by age around 40. Since profiling was done on bulk unsorted PBMCs, naive and antigen-experienced compartments could not be conclusively compared. Estimates of total diversity from one million sequenced T cells were regarded as lower bounds and underestimates. Compared with the aged group, the long-lived group had more naive CD4+ T cells, fewer expanded clones and increased TCR diversity, suggesting age selection.

The 39 donors, aged about 6 to 100 years, were systemically healthy Caucasian individuals from Russia. Each donor gave approximately 9.3 milliliters of peripheral blood, collected into EDTA-treated Vacutainer tubes. Ficoll-Paque density-gradient centrifugation was used to isolate PBMCs, with at least 6.5 million obtained per sample. Total RNA was extracted from PBMCs with Trizol reagent, with at least 6 micrograms obtained per sample. The percentages of naive CD45RAhigh/CD27high T cells were determined by flow cytometry on a PBMC aliquot from every donor. Source material: blood. The receptor's source is a woman aged 25-40 years in good health. Here the chain combines TRBV7-2 and TRBJ2-3, with 8 bases aligning to TRBD2. The nucleotide sequence is TGTGCCAGCAGCCTCTCGACTAGCGTCACGCAGTATTTT. It is translated as CASSLSTSVTQYF. The CDR3, completed at both ends by the reference TRBV7-2 and TRBJ2-3 genes, gives the full variable domain GAGVSQSPSNKVTEKGKDVELRCDPISGHTALYWYRQSLGQGLEFLIYFQGNSAPDKSGLPSDRFSAERTGGSVSTLTIQRTQQEDSAVYLCASSLSTSVTQYFGPGTRLTVL.